The present T cell receptor (beta chain) was sequenced within a study of blood T cell repertoires in COVID-19. Study summary: Italy, Spain and the United States were the sources of the convalescent and acute COVID-19 samples. PBMCs, B-cell-depleted T cells, or T cells provided the cDNA or gDNA that made up the material.

The length of the CDR3 is 17 residues. Germline CDR1 reads LGHNA; CDR2 reads YNFKEQ. V was clipped by 0 bases and J by 0 bases, with 12 bases between them. In terms of age and location, participants ranged from roughly 18 to 95 years and lived in about two dozen US areas. The protocol was immunoSEQ multiplex PCR, while the TCRdb copy is restricted to in-frame clones and leaves out a portion. In the table there are about 400,000 clones, approximately 85% of which are singletons. The clonotype was recovered from a middle-aged woman with acute COVID-19. The rearrangement links TRBV4-2 to TRBJ1-5; no reliable D call. The sequencing input was PBMCs or T cells enriched from blood (not recorded which). For the CDR3, the DNA is TGTGCCAGCAGCCAAGATCGACGGAGCCTTAGCAATCAGCCCCAGCATTTT. Translating it yields CASSQDRRSLSNQPQHF.